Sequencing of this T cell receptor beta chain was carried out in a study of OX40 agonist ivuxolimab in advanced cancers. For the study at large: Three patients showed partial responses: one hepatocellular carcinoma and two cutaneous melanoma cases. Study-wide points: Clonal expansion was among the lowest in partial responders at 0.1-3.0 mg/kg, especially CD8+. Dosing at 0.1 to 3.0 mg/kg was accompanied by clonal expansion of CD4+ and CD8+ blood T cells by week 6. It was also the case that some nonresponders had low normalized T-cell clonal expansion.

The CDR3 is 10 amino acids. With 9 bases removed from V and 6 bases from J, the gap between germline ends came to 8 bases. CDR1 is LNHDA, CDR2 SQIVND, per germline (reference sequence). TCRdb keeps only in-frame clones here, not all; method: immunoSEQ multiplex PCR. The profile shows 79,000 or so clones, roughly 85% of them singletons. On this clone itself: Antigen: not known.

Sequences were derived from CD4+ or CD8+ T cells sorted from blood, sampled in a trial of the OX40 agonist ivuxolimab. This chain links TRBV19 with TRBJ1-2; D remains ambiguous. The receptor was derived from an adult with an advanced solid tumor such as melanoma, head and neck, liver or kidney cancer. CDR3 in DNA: TGTGCCAGCAGGTTTGATGGCTACACCTTC. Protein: CASRFDGYTF.